The 9 T cell receptor beta chains in this list originate from one sample, sequenced in a study of T-cell memory formation after mild COVID-19. TCRdb itself ran the 5' RACE reads through MiXCR, one entry per CDR3 protein. This table holds 450,000 to 700,000 distinct CDR3 sequences, under 20% found once. Material for sequencing was PBMCs or a T cell subset sorted from them (not recorded which). These receptors all come from an adult woman who had mild COVID-19 (a few samples of this study predate the infection). Cell type and time point are not known.

This clonotype was observed a handful of times. The CDR3 sequence: CASSLTRVETQYF. In DNA, the CDR3 is TGTGCCAGCAGCTTGACAAGGGTAGAGACCCAGTACTTC. The chain joins TRBV7-3 to TRBJ2-5; D not resolved. V dropped 3 bases and J dropped 4 bases, with 9 bases sitting between them. CDR3 size: 13 residues. In germline, CDR1 is SGHTA, CDR2 FQGTGA.

The genes are TRBV20-1 and TRBJ2-1, with 9 positions matching TRBD2. Trimming took 0 bases from V and 10 from J; bases not matched to a gene: 4. Germline CDR1 DFQATT, CDR2 SNEGSKA (reference sequence). The CDR3 covers 13 residues. CDR3 nucleotide sequence: TGCAGTGCTAGAGAAGCGGGGGGACCAGAGCAGTTCTTC. Translation gives CSAREAGGPEQFF.

This clonotype turned up a few times. The J gene is TRBJ2-5, the V gene TRBV6-1, with 9 bases fitting TRBD2. Losses at the gene ends were 6 bases for V and 4 bases for J; bases not matched to a gene: 3. Germline lookup yields CDR1 MNHNS and CDR2 SASEGT. The CDR3 is made up of 13 amino acids. The CDR3 is CASRIAGVETQYF. In DNA, the CDR3 is TGTGCCAGCAGGATAGCGGGAGTAGAGACCCAGTACTTC.

The rearrangement uses TRBV5-1 and TRBJ2-3; D is ambiguous. V was pared by 1 base and J by 3 bases, with 12 bases between. This CDR3 has 15 amino acids. Germline V CDR1 and CDR2: SGHRS, YFSETQ. The CDR3: CASSLSRPPTDTQYF. DNA for the CDR3: TGCGCCAGCAGCTTGAGCAGGCCCCCAACAGATACGCAGTATTTT.

V is TRBV5-1 and J is TRBJ2-5; D gene ambiguous. V was pared by 5 bases and J by 2 bases, with 10 bases between. There are 13 residues in the CDR3. Germline lookup yields CDR1 SGHRS and CDR2 YFSETQ. In nucleotides, the CDR3 is TGCGCCAGCAGGAGTGGACCTCAAGAGACCCAGTACTTC. This sequence encodes CASRSGPQETQYF.

This clonotype has just a few counts. V gene TRBV3-1 combines with J gene TRBJ2-1, with 9 nucleotides matching TRBD2. In germline, CDR1 is LGHDT, CDR2 YNNKEL (reference sequence). Germline trimming cut 4 bases from V and 5 bases from J; bases unmatched to any gene: 12. The CDR3 spans 17 residues. In DNA form, the CDR3 reads TGTGCCAGCAGCCCCCGGCCCCCTGCGGGAGGGAACAATGAGCAGTTCTTC. Residues: CASSPRPPAGGNNEQFF.

There are a few counts of this clonotype. The rearrangement uses TRBV7-2 and TRBJ1-2; D is uncertain. Looked up from germline, CDR1 is SGHTA and CDR2 is FQGNSA. The CDR3 contains 13 residues. The V and J ends lost 4 bases and 13 bases respectively, with 19 bases between them. The CDR3 loop is CASSWSDGLPATF. CDR3 nucleotide sequence: TGTGCCAGCAGCTGGTCGGACGGACTCCCAGCCACCTTC.

V is TRBV5-1 and J is TRBJ2-7; D gene ambiguous. The CDR3 is 15 residues long. The germline V and J ends were trimmed by 0 bases and 7 bases, with 17 bases remaining between them. The V gene's germline CDR1 is SGHRS and CDR2 YFSETQ. The CDR3 spells CASSLAGQVREEQYF. CDR3 coding DNA: TGCGCCAGCAGCTTGGCTGGTCAGGTCCGCGAAGAGCAGTACTTC.

V and J are TRBV6-5 and TRBJ2-3; 9 nucleotides align to TRBD1. Germline V gene sequence: CDR1 MNHEY, CDR2 SVGAGI. This CDR3 is 15 amino acids long. Losses at the gene ends were 3 bases for V and 6 bases for J; bases not matched to a gene: 7. CDR3 bases: TGTGCCAGCAGTTATTGGGGGACAGGGTCTGATACGCAGTATTTT. This encodes CASSYWGTGSDTQYF.